This entry features one T cell receptor beta chain sequence. Its antigen is unknown. Amplification used 60 Vbeta primers and 13 Jbeta primers. Original handling: In a later analysis, some 80 million unique TCR beta chains included roughly 11 million shared by two or more donors. Only in-frame clones appear in the TCRdb table, and some are missing; sequencing was by immunoSEQ multiplex PCR. V and J calls plus clone size are reproduced from that table; the DNA served to infer D and trimming. The sample contains over 200,000 clones, 70% to 85% of which appear only once. The data belong to a study of cytomegalovirus exposure and HLA in healthy donors. Study observations and caveats: CMV serostatus was the sole immune exposure information available. Presence/absence comparisons presumed near-even sequencing depth among donors. A later analysis reportedly identified an Asian-associated ancestry cluster as carrying fewer N-insertions than the roughly 670-donor mean.

CDR3 length: 16 amino acids. V was clipped by 3 bases and J by 4 bases; unmatched bases: 7. The germline V gene has CDR1 SQVTM and CDR2 ANQGSEA. Sequencing was done on a sample of PBMCs. The chain uses TRBV29-1 and TRBJ2-3; 13 bases fit TRBD2. This receptor was taken from a male donor in good health and CMV-seronegative. The CDR3, as DNA: TGCAGCGTTGAGCCAACTAGCGGGAGGGCCGCAGATACGCAGTATTTT. Its translation: CSVEPTSGRAADTQYF.